Below, 29 T cell receptor beta chains from the same sample are listed, as sequenced in a study of blood T cells in healthy people across ages. Combining a sample-barcoded 5' primer with a J-beta primer mix, a second PCR ran for roughly 7 to 12 cycles. Using its own MiXCR run on the 5' RACE reads, TCRdb lists one record per CDR3 protein. The sample has 1.5 million to 2 million distinct CDR3 sequences; 28% are singletons. The sample was blood. Source of these receptors: a young woman in good health.

The V call is TRBV7-6, the J call TRBJ2-5; maybe TRBD2 (5 bases). V lost 3 bases to trimming and J lost 4 bases, with 12 bases between them. Per the germline V gene, CDR1 is SGHVS and CDR2 is FNYEAQ. There are 14 residues in the CDR3. The CDR3 DNA is TGTGCCAGCAGCTTGTGGACTGCGGGAGAGACCCAGTACTTC. It is translated as CASSLWTAGETQYF.

The rearrangement links TRBV6-6 to TRBJ2-7, with TRBD1 identical over 11 bases. With 5 bases clipped from V and 0 bases from J, the junction kept 3 bases outside the gene matches. This CDR3 has 15 amino acids. Looked up from germline, CDR1 is MNHNY and CDR2 is SVGAGI (reference sequence). CDR3: CASSGQGAGSYEQYF. The CDR3 DNA reads as TGTGCCAGCAGTGGACAGGGGGCTGGCTCCTACGAGCAGTACTTC.

This clonotype was seen a handful of times. The J gene is TRBJ2-6, the V gene TRBV3-1; D gene uncertain. The length of the CDR3 is 15 residues. The V gene lost 3 bases and the J gene lost 0 bases, with 6 bases spanning the gap. The germline V gene has CDR1 LGHDT and CDR2 YNNKEL (reference sequence). Here the CDR3 DNA reads TGTGCCAGCAGCCACCACGCCTCTGGGGCCAACGTCCTGACTTTC. It yields the protein CASSHHASGANVLTF. The whole variable domain, remainder taken from reference TRBV3-1 and TRBJ2-6, is DTAVSQTPKYLVTQMGNDKSIKCEQNLGHDTMYWYKQDSKKFLKIMFSYNNKELIINETVPNRFSPKSPDKAHLNLHINSLELGDSAVYFCASSHHASGANVLTFGAGSRLTVL.

In this sample, this clonotype turned up a few times. J is TRBJ1-5 and V is TRBV7-9, with TRBD1 identical over 11 bases. The CDR3 is 16 amino acids. V was clipped by 4 bases and J by 6 bases; unmatched bases: 8. From germline, CDR1 is SEHNR and CDR2 FQNEAQ (reference sequence). The CDR3 DNA follows: TGTGCCAGCAGCTCCCCCGGGACAGGGGGAAGTCAGCCCCAGCATTTT. Protein product: CASSSPGTGGSQPQHF.

This clonotype was found once. The chain couples TRBV30 to TRBJ1-4; D remains ambiguous. CDR1 is GTSNPN and CDR2 is SVGIG in the germline V gene (reference sequence). The CDR3 sequence is 16 residues long. Trimming shortened V by 3 bases and J by 7 bases, and 21 bases separated the two germline ends. CDR3 amino acids: CAWSPPGSRLGEKLFF. The CDR3 nucleotides read TGTGCCTGGAGCCCCCCGGGGAGCAGGCTGGGTGAAAAACTGTTTTTT.

V gene TRBV3-1 combines with J gene TRBJ1-2, with TRBD1 as a possible D gene (5 bases). The ends were cut back, 4 bases at V and 8 bases at J, with 20 bases in the middle. The CDR3 contains 15 residues. Germline CDR1 reads LGHDT; CDR2 reads YNNKEL (reference sequence). The CDR3 DNA follows: TGTGCCAGCAGCCCCTCTGGGGGAGGCCTTGGGGGCTACACCTTC. Its protein is CASSPSGGGLGGYTF.

This rearrangement joins TRBV29-1 to TRBJ2-3, with D tentatively TRBD1 (6 bases). This CDR3 is built from 14 residues. The germline gives CDR1 SQVTM, CDR2 ANQGSEA. Trimming took 6 bases from V and 4 from J, leaving 17 bases between them. CDR3: CSVPAPGVSDTQYF. CDR3 nucleotide sequence: TGCAGCGTCCCGGCCCCAGGGGTATCAGATACGCAGTATTTT.

The chain couples TRBV20-1 to TRBJ1-4; D gene unclear. V was cut by 0 bases and J by 4 bases, with 12 bases left in between. Germline CDR1 reads DFQATT; CDR2 reads SNEGSKA (reference sequence). The CDR3 loop spans 15 amino acids. The CDR3 nucleotides are TGCAGTGCTAGAGATTTAGCAGCGAGTAATGAAAAACTGTTTTTT. It encodes CSARDLAASNEKLFF.

The chain joins TRBV6-2 or TRBV6-3 to TRBJ2-1; 10 bases align to TRBD1. Germline trimming cut 6 bases from V and 8 bases from J; bases unmatched to any gene: 10. Germline CDR1 and CDR2: MNHEY and SVGEGT. The CDR3 spans 15 residues. CDR3 nucleotides: TGTGCCAGCAGGTCATCGGGACAGGGGATGTATGAGCAGTTCTTC. This gives the protein CASRSSGQGMYEQFF.

For this clonotype: A single base separates this from a much larger clone, so it may be a read error. The rearrangement uses TRBV20-1 and TRBJ2-3; TRBD2 aligns across 9 bases. Germline trimming cut 0 bases from V and 4 bases from J; bases unmatched to any gene: 8. This CDR3 spans 16 amino acids. Germline V gene lookup returns CDR1 DFQATT and CDR2 SNEGSKA (reference sequence). The CDR3 loop is CSARDPTSGLADTQYF. CDR3 nucleotide sequence: TGCAGTGCTAGAGATCCGACTAGCGGACTCGCAGATACGCAGTATTTT.

This clonotype is a singleton in its sample. The chain has TRBV30 and TRBJ2-5; 9 nucleotides match TRBD1. The J call may be wrong; the DNA end is better matched by TRBJ2-7. Germline lookup yields CDR1 GTSNPN and CDR2 SVGIG (reference sequence). CDR3 length: 14 amino acids. Here the CDR3 reads CAWRITGGGDEQYF. CDR3 bases: TGTGCCTGGAGGATTACAGGGGGCGGCGACGAGCAGTACTTC.

There are a few counts of this clonotype. The rearrangement links TRBV5-1 to TRBJ2-2; TRBD1 or TRBD2 may be the D gene (5 bases each). V was pared by 5 bases and J by 8 bases, with 13 bases between. Germline assignment: CDR1 SGHRS and CDR2 YFSETQ. This CDR3 region has 13 residues. CDR3 in amino acids: CASSSGPAGELFF. The CDR3 DNA is TGCGCCAGCAGTTCGGGACCCGCGGGGGAGCTGTTTTTT.

V gene TRBV7-9 combines with J gene TRBJ2-6, with 8 bases aligning to TRBD1. V was pared by 2 bases and J by 0 bases, with 9 bases of the junction left unmatched. This CDR3 has 19 amino acids. Germline V gene lookup returns CDR1 SEHNR and CDR2 FQNEAQ (reference sequence). The CDR3 DNA sequence: TGTGCCAGCAGCTTAACGACAGGGGTCTCCTTCTCTGGGGCCAACGTCCTGACTTTC. Translated: CASSLTTGVSFSGANVLTF.

Turning to this clonotype: A much larger clone differs by one base, so this may be a read error. The rearrangement uses TRBV20-1 and TRBJ1-5; no reliable D call. There are 13 residues in the CDR3. Trimming shortened V by 3 bases and J by 7 bases, and 13 bases separated the two germline ends. Germline V gene lookup returns CDR1 DFQATT and CDR2 SNEGSKA (reference sequence). In DNA, the CDR3 is TGCAGTGCTAGGGGCAGTCTTACGCAGCCCCAGCATTTT. It translates to CSARGSLTQPQHF.

This clonotype has just a few counts. A read error is possible here, since a much larger clone lies one base away. The chain is built from TRBV29-1 and TRBJ2-7; D is ambiguous. The CDR3 loop spans 14 amino acids. The V gene's germline CDR1 is SQVTM and CDR2 ANQGSEA. V lost 0 bases and J lost 3, with 12 bases in between. This CDR3 is CSVEENSSGYEQYF. The CDR3 coding sequence is TGCAGCGTTGAAGAGAATAGCTCGGGCTACGAGCAGTACTTC.

About this clonotype: A much larger clone sits a single nucleotide away, making a read error possible. The chain uses TRBV12-3 or TRBV12-4 and TRBJ2-1; 7 bases line up with TRBD1. V gave up 4 bases and J gave up 5 bases; unmatched junction bases: 8. This CDR3 comprises 15 residues. CDR3 nucleotide sequence: TGTGCCAGCAGTTGTGTAGGGGGCGGGCACAATGAGCAGTTCTTC. It translates to CASSCVGGGHNEQFF.

Notes on this clonotype: A much larger clone differs by one base, so this may be a read error. The chain is built from TRBV12-3 or TRBV12-4 and TRBJ2-6; the D is unclear. The CDR3 runs 18 residues. CDR3 coding DNA: TGTGCCAACAGTTTTCGCTCCTTAACTACACTGGGGGCCAACGTCCTGACTTTC. Translating it yields CANSFRSLTTLGANVLTF.

This clonotype showed up just a few times. This chain joins TRBV4-2 and TRBJ1-2, with D uncertain. This CDR3 has 15 residues. Germline V gene lookup returns CDR1 LGHNA and CDR2 YNFKEQ. Trimming removed 1 base from V and 4 bases from J, with 13 bases in between. The CDR3, as DNA: TGTGCCAGCAGCCAAGGATCCACAGAATTCTATGGCTACACCTTC. It translates to CASSQGSTEFYGYTF.

In its sample, this clonotype was seen a few times. CDR3 sequence (DNA): TGTGCCAGCAGCCGCTCGGGACTGACGGCTGGCTACACCTTC. Protein product: CASSRSGLTAGYTF. The chain combines TRBV3-1 with TRBJ1-2; possible D gene TRBD1, 5 bases. The germline V gene has CDR1 LGHDT and CDR2 YNNKEL (reference sequence). The CDR3 contains 14 residues. Trimming cost V 4 bases and J 7 bases, with 16 bases left between them.

This clonotype was counted ten times or more. V usage is TRBV7-2 and J usage is TRBJ2-7; 9 bases align to TRBD1. CDR1 and CDR2 (germline): SGHTA, FQGNSA. The CDR3 covers 14 residues. With V trimmed by 5 bases and J by 5 bases, 7 bases remained unmatched. CDR3 nucleotides: TGTGCCAGCAGCAACCGGGACAGGGCGGACGAGCAGTACTTC. This sequence encodes CASSNRDRADEQYF. Using reference TRBV7-2 and TRBJ2-7 for the parts outside the CDR3, the full variable domain is GAGVSQSPSNKVTEKGKDVELRCDPISGHTALYWYRQSLGQGLEFLIYFQGNSAPDKSGLPSDRFSAERTGGSVSTLTIQRTQQEDSAVYLCASSNRDRADEQYFGPGTRLTVT.

This clonotype was picked up many times. The rearrangement joins TRBV24-1 to TRBJ2-4; 8 bases are shared with TRBD1. CDR1 is KGHDR, CDR2 SFDVKD, per germline. V lost 4 bases, J lost 8 bases, and 6 bases stayed unmatched. The CDR3 sequence is 14 residues long. The CDR3 DNA is TGTGCCACCAGTGACCCGGACAGGGCGTACATTCAGTACTTC. The encoded protein is CATSDPDRAYIQYF.

This chain connects TRBV2 to TRBJ2-1; 8 positions match TRBD2. With 3 bases clipped from V and 6 bases from J, the junction kept 1 base outside the gene matches. The CDR3 spans 13 residues. Looked up from germline, CDR1 is SNHLY and CDR2 is FYNNEI. The CDR3 nucleotides are TGTGCCAGCAGTGACGGGGGGGTCAATGAGCAGTTCTTC. Encoded protein: CASSDGGVNEQFF.

The V gene is TRBV9, the J gene TRBJ2-1; 13 nucleotides align to TRBD2. The CDR3 length is 15 residues. Germline trimming cut 3 bases from V and 8 bases from J; bases unmatched to any gene: 5. Germline V lookup: CDR1 SGDLS, CDR2 YYNGEE. The CDR3 coding sequence is TGTGCCAGCAGCGCGACTAGCGGGGGGATCCATGAGCAGTTCTTC. This encodes CASSATSGGIHEQFF.

The rearrangement joins TRBV20-1 to TRBJ2-3; D possibly corresponds to TRBD1 (5 bases). Germline V CDR1 and CDR2: DFQATT, SNEGSKA (reference sequence). The CDR3 covers 13 residues. Trimming pared 6 bases from V and 0 bases from J, leaving 10 bases between. CDR3 region: CSAYQGSTDTQYF. In nucleotides, the CDR3 is TGCAGTGCCTATCAGGGAAGCACAGATACGCAGTATTTT.

The J gene is TRBJ2-2, the V gene TRBV6-6; TRBD2 agrees at 8 bases. The CDR3 extends over 15 amino acids. CDR1 is MNHNY and CDR2 is SVGAGI in the germline V gene (reference sequence). The trim removed 6 bases at V and 3 bases at J, leaving 6 bases unmatched. The CDR3 region has the DNA TGTGCCAGCAGGGCTACTAGCGGCTACACCGGGGAGCTGTTTTTT. Translated: CASRATSGYTGELFF.

As concerns this clonotype: Germline is not matched at one junction end, which may reflect a read error. The genes are TRBV20-1 and TRBJ2-3, with D perhaps TRBD1 (5 bases). Germline V gives CDR1 DFQATT, CDR2 SNEGSKA (reference sequence). This CDR3 contains 15 residues. This CDR3 reads CSAESRILSTGTQYF. The CDR3, as DNA: TGCAGTGCCGAATCCCGGATCCTTAGCACAGGTACGCAGTATTTT.

This chain connects TRBV29-1 to TRBJ1-1; 10 bases are a match to TRBD1. The V gene end was trimmed by 5 bases and the J gene end by 9 bases; junction bases not matched to a gene: 15. CDR1 SQVTM and CDR2 ANQGSEA come from the germline V gene. The CDR3 totals 15 residues. The CDR3 nucleotides are TGCAGCGTTACCGGGACAGGGGAACGTTTTAGGAAAGCTTTCTTT. Its translation is CSVTGTGERFRKAFF.

The chain has TRBV10-3 and TRBJ1-1; TRBD1 is a possible D gene (5 bases). V lost 4 bases and J lost 4, with 13 bases in between. Germline V gives CDR1 ENHRY, CDR2 SYGVKD. The CDR3 runs 14 residues. CDR3 nucleotides: TGTGCCATCAGTGGCCTCCGGGACGGCACTGAAGCTTTCTTT. This encodes CAISGLRDGTEAFF.

This clonotype was counted between two and nine times. Sequence at one end of the junction differs from germline and may be a read error. V and J are TRBV30 and TRBJ2-5, with a tentative D call TRBD2 (5 bases). The V gene's germline CDR1 is GTSNPN and CDR2 SVGIG (reference sequence). The CDR3 runs to 15 residues. The CDR3 DNA sequence: TGTGCCTGGAAGGACTCGATGTCGCTCCAAGTGACCCAGTACTTC. Translated: CAWKDSMSLQVTQYF.